This T cell receptor (beta chain) stems from a study of T-cell reconstitution after alpha-beta-depleted transplantation in children. Notes on the study in general: By one year post-transplant, T-cell counts and diversity largely arose from T cells that were newly produced.

This CDR3 spans 14 amino acids. The V segment lost 2 bases and the J segment 2 bases; nucleotides outside the gene matches: 3. Germline loops: CDR1 ENHRY, CDR2 SYGVKD. Concerning this clonotype: Antigen specificity is unknown.

The authors prepared the TCRbeta library with unique molecular identifiers. Via MiXCR, TCRdb re-called the PCR reads, giving one row per CDR3 protein. The sample includes over 150,000 distinct CDR3 sequences, about 7% of them seen just once. The V gene is TRBV10-3, the J gene TRBJ2-7, with 7 bases fitting TRBD1. The receptor comes from a boy younger than 10 with acute lymphoblastic leukemia, due to receive a stem cell transplant. The sample was PBMCs, taken before TCRalphabeta/CD19-depleted stem cell transplant. The CDR3 is CAISEGTVAYEQYF. The CDR3 DNA sequence: TGTGCCATCAGTGAGGGGACAGTCGCCTACGAGCAGTACTTC.